Below, 32 T cell receptor delta chains from the same sample are listed, as sequenced in a study of gamma-delta T cells after stem cell transplantation. TCRdb reanalysed the RT-PCR reads with CATT. The repertoire includes thousands of delta-chain clones, just over 14% of them detected once, and approximately 6% sits in the top ten. The sequencing input was gamma-delta T cells. The receptors come from a human donor. It is not recorded whose cells these are; they may come from a transplant donor.

The chain joins TRDV1 to TRDJ1; D may be TRDD2 or TRDD3 (8 bases each). Germline V CDR1 and CDR2: TSWWSYY, QGS. This CDR3 has 21 residues. The germline V and J ends were trimmed by 3 bases and 0 bases, with 29 bases remaining between them. Here the CDR3 reads CALGERPSSYRLGADTDKLIF. DNA for the CDR3: TGTGCTCTTGGGGAGCGCCCCTCTTCCTACAGACTGGGGGCTGACACCGATAAACTCATCTTT.

This clone was found a few times. A read error is the likely source, as a far larger clone sits one nucleotide away. V gene TRDV2 combines with J gene TRDJ1; D remains unclear. Germline CDR1 reads GEAIGNYY; CDR2 reads EKD. CDR3 length: 15 residues. Trimming cost V 5 bases and J 1 base, with 16 bases left between them. For the CDR3, the DNA is TGTGCCTGTGGCTCCACACTTACTCGCACCGATAAACTCATCTTT. Translation: CACGSTLTRTDKLIF.

This clone was seen a handful of times. The genes are TRDV1 and TRDJ1, with a weak D call TRDD2 (5 bases). In germline, CDR1 is TSWWSYY, CDR2 QGS. The CDR3 sequence is 21 residues long. Trimming took off 4 bases at V and 4 bases at J, with 34 bases between the two ends. CDR3 sequence (DNA): TGTGCTCTTGGGGGCCGCTTCCAGTTCAAGGCGGCCGGGACCATTATCGATAAACTCATCTTT. It specifies CALGGRFQFKAAGTIIDKLIF.

About this clone: With only one base between it and a far larger clone, this is likely a read error. The chain uses TRDV2 and TRDJ3, with D possibly matching TRDD3 (5 bases). CDR3 length equals 18 residues. The germline V gene has CDR1 GEAIGNYY and CDR2 EKD. The CDR3 DNA follows: TGTGCCTGTGACACCGGGGGGCCCAGCTCCTGGGACTCCCGACAGATGTTTTTC. Translation: CACDTGGPSSWDSRQMFF.

This clone was counted a few times. Other DNA sequences within the sample encode an identical CDR3. The chain couples TRDV1 to TRDJ1; 8 bases fit TRDD3. Trimming at V came to 1 base and at J to 3 bases, leaving 13 bases not matched to a gene. CDR1 and CDR2 (germline): TSWWSYY, QGS. CDR3 size: 18 residues. CDR3 residues: CALGEPRTGGYWADKLIF. The DNA of the CDR3 is TGTGCTCTTGGGGAACCCCGTACTGGGGGGTACTGGGCCGATAAACTCATCTTT.

This clone occurred a few times. The chain has TRDV1 and TRDJ1; D is perhaps TRDD2 (5 bases). The V and J ends lost 3 bases and 0 bases respectively, with 23 bases between them. Germline V gene sequence: CDR1 TSWWSYY, CDR2 QGS. This CDR3 has 19 amino acids. The CDR3 here is CALGDRPSKYEGYTDKLIF. In DNA, the CDR3 is TGTGCTCTTGGGGACCGGCCTTCTAAGTATGAGGGGTACACCGATAAACTCATCTTT.

This clone is judged medium-sized. The same CDR3 also results from other DNA sequences found in this sample. The chain recombines TRDV2 with TRDJ1, with D unclear. The ends were cut back, 3 bases at V and 0 bases at J, with 19 bases in the middle. This CDR3 comprises 17 residues. CDR1 and CDR2 (germline): GEAIGNYY, EKD. The CDR3 loop reads CACDHRDWFVHTDKLIF. The CDR3 DNA is TGTGCCTGTGACCACCGTGATTGGTTTGTACACACCGATAAACTCATCTTT.

The table lists this clone with a few counts. This may stem from a read error, because a much larger clone lies one nucleotide away. This specimen includes other DNA sequences encoding the same CDR3. The rearrangement links TRDV3 to TRDJ1; TRDD2 might be the D (6 bases). The CDR3 contains 13 residues. In germline, CDR1 is TVYSNPD, CDR2 GDNSRS (reference sequence). The CDR3 protein is CASRPSHTDKLIF. DNA of the CDR3: TGTGCCTCCAGGCCTTCCCACACTGATAAACTCATCTTT.

This clone is categorized as medium-sized (0.01 to 0.1%). The J gene is TRDJ3, the V gene TRDV2, with 7 bases lining up with TRDD3. Germline V gene lookup returns CDR1 GEAIGNYY and CDR2 EKD. This CDR3 spans 19 amino acids. The V gene end was trimmed by 3 bases and the J gene end by 0 bases; junction bases not matched to a gene: 10. The DNA of the CDR3 is TGTGCCTGTGACCTGGGGGTACCGGAAAGCTCCTGGGACACCCGACAGATGTTTTTC. This encodes CACDLGVPESSWDTRQMFF.

This clone was found many times. This sequence joins TRDV1 and TRDJ1, with TRDD3 matching 9 bases. The J segment lost 0 bases and the V segment lost 4 bases, leaving 21 bases of the junction unmatched. This CDR3 is 21 amino acids long. CDR1 is TSWWSYY, CDR2 QGS, per germline. In DNA form, the CDR3 reads TGTGCTCTTGGGGCCCTAACCCCGGGGGTGGGGGATAAGCATCACACCGATAAACTCATCTTT. This codes for CALGALTPGVGDKHHTDKLIF.

This clone was picked up a small number of times. The chain couples TRDV1 to TRDJ1, with a possible D match to TRDD3 (6 bases). CDR3 length: 16 residues. The germline V and J ends were trimmed by 10 bases and 2 bases, with 23 bases remaining between them. Germline CDR1 and CDR2: TSWWSYY and QGS. The CDR3 reads CAPQIGGPGQTDKLIF. The DNA of the CDR3 is TGTGCTCCTCAGATTGGGGGCCCCGGTCAGACCGATAAACTCATCTTT.

The chain links TRDV1 to TRDJ1; 7 nucleotides align to TRDD2. Germline CDR1 is TSWWSYY and CDR2 is QGS. V shed 4 bases and J 1 base; nucleotides not matched to a gene: 15. This CDR3 contains 18 residues. CDR3 protein: CALGVLSYWRGLTDKLIF. CDR3 bases: TGTGCTCTTGGGGTCCTTTCCTACTGGAGGGGTCTCACCGATAAACTCATCTTT.

The rearrangement links TRDV1 to TRDJ1, with a possible D match to TRDD3 (6 bases). Trimming cost V 2 bases and J 8 bases, with 30 bases left between them. There are 19 residues in the CDR3. Per germline, CDR1 TSWWSYY and CDR2 QGS. The CDR3 here is CALGESLRTTGYPPPKLIF. In DNA form, the CDR3 reads TGTGCTCTTGGGGAATCCCTCCGAACTACTGGGTACCCCCCCCCGAAACTCATCTTT.

This clone was recorded a few times. It may be a read error: a sequence one base away is much more abundant. The chain links TRDV2 to TRDJ3; the match to TRDD3 covers 8 bases. V gave up 2 bases and J gave up 6 bases; unmatched junction bases: 8. Germline CDR1 reads GEAIGNYY; CDR2 reads EKD. The CDR3 has 17 amino acids. The CDR3: CACDITEGYADTRQMFF. CDR3 DNA sequence: TGTGCCTGTGACATTACTGAGGGATACGCGGACACCCGACAGATGTTTTTC.

Sample share makes this clone medium-sized. Other DNA variants within this sample encode the same CDR3. The rearrangement links TRDV2 to TRDJ3; D may be TRDD3 (5 bases). CDR1 GEAIGNYY and CDR2 EKD come from the germline V gene. This CDR3 comprises 19 residues. Trimming removed 0 bases from V and 1 base from J, with 15 bases in between. CDR3 bases: TGTGCCTGTGACACCATGGGGAGGTGGACGTCCTGGGACACCCGACAGATGTTTTTC. This translates into CACDTMGRWTSWDTRQMFF.

This clone appeared a few times. The chain couples TRDV2 to TRDJ2; TRDD3 matches 10 bases. This CDR3 has 15 residues. V shed 3 bases and J 5 bases; nucleotides not matched to a gene: 5. Germline loops: CDR1 GEAIGNYY, CDR2 EKD. The CDR3 reads CACDAVLGDTAQLFF. Here the CDR3 DNA reads TGTGCCTGTGACGCCGTACTGGGGGATACAGCACAACTCTTCTTT.

With regard to this clone: It may be a read error: a sequence one base away is much more abundant. The same CDR3 is also encoded by other DNA sequences in this sample. The chain recombines TRDV2 with TRDJ1; 13 nucleotides align to TRDD3. Germline values: CDR1 GEAIGNYY, CDR2 EKD. CDR3 size: 17 residues. V gave up 7 bases and J gave up 0 bases; unmatched junction bases: 10. The CDR3 DNA is TGTGCCTGCGACGTGACTGGGGGATACGTTTACACCGATAAACTCATCTTT. Protein sequence: CACDVTGGYVYTDKLIF.

By sample fraction, this clone is medium-sized (0.01 to 0.1%). The CDR3 nucleotides are TGTGCCTGTGACCCCGAACTGGGGGATACGAGTGAAGGACTCATCTTT. This sequence encodes CACDPELGDTSEGLIF. V gene TRDV2 combines with J gene TRDJ1; 13 bases are shared with TRDD3. V shed 3 bases and J 10 bases; nucleotides not matched to a gene: 13. The CDR3 is made up of 16 amino acids. Germline assignment: CDR1 GEAIGNYY and CDR2 EKD.

The CDR3 loop reads CALGELSYWKIYSWDTRQMFF. As DNA, the CDR3 is TGTGCTCTTGGGGAACTCTCCTACTGGAAGATATACTCCTGGGACACCCGACAGATGTTTTTC. The chain is built from TRDV1 and TRDJ3; D possibly corresponds to TRDD2 (6 bases). The germline V and J ends were trimmed by 0 bases and 0 bases, with 18 bases remaining between them. This CDR3 is 21 amino acids long. Germline V CDR1 and CDR2: TSWWSYY, QGS.

This clone has more than one count but fewer than ten. The V and J genes are TRDV1 and TRDJ1; 12 bases are shared with TRDD3. After removal of 1 base from V and 0 bases from J, the junction contained 15 bases not matched to a gene. The CDR3 sequence is 21 residues long. The germline V gene encodes CDR1 TSWWSYY and CDR2 QGS. The CDR3 region is CALGERVPSGLGDTDTDKLIF. For the CDR3, the DNA is TGTGCTCTTGGGGAACGCGTCCCCTCGGGACTGGGGGATACCGACACCGATAAACTCATCTTT.

In its sample, this clone is large. Additional DNA sequences in this sample encode the identical CDR3. The chain uses TRDV2 and TRDJ1; tentatively, D is TRDD3 (5 bases). The germline CDR1 and CDR2 sequences are GEAIGNYY and EKD. Trimming took off 1 base at V and 10 bases at J, with 6 bases between the two ends. The CDR3 is 10 amino acids. The CDR3 here is CACDTWGLIF. The CDR3 DNA follows: TGTGCCTGTGACACTTGGGGACTCATCTTT.

The V call is TRDV1, the J call TRDJ1, with 10 bases lining up with TRDD3. V lost 2 bases to trimming and J lost 2 bases; unmatched junction nucleotides: 26. Germline V CDR1 and CDR2: TSWWSYY, QGS. This CDR3 has 23 residues. CDR3 residues: CALGEGGLPTSTGGCAKTDKLIF. For the CDR3, the DNA is TGTGCTCTTGGGGAAGGGGGGCTTCCTACTAGTACTGGGGGATGCGCGAAAACCGATAAACTCATCTTT.

As to this clone: A read error may be the cause here, since a much bigger clone is one base away. Here the CDR3 reads CACGTAILGDTTPWDTRQMFF. The CDR3 DNA follows: TGTGCCTGTGGCACGGCCATACTGGGGGATACAACGCCCTGGGACACCCGACAGATGTTTTTC. The chain couples TRDV2 to TRDJ3; 12 nucleotides align to TRDD3. CDR3 length equals 21 residues. Germline loops: CDR1 GEAIGNYY, CDR2 EKD. Trimming at V came to 5 bases and at J to 2 bases, leaving 15 bases not matched to a gene.

As regards this clone: The protein held in TCRdb is that of a much larger clone and does not match this DNA's translation at residue 7, likely because of a read error; the protein shown is translated from the DNA. The chain couples TRDV2 to TRDJ2; the match to TRDD3 covers 7 bases. Looked up from germline, CDR1 is GEAIGNYY and CDR2 is EKD. V shed 0 bases and J 6 bases; nucleotides not matched to a gene: 9. The CDR3 is 16 amino acids. The CDR3 region has the DNA TGTGCCTGTGACACCCTGAGGGATACTCAGGCAGCACAACTCTTCTTT. Encoded protein: CACDTLRDTQAAQLFF.

The table lists this clone with many counts. The CDR3 here is CALGEPQGPADKLIF. CDR3 DNA sequence: TGTGCTCTTGGGGAGCCCCAGGGGCCGGCCGATAAACTCATCTTT. This rearrangement joins TRDV1 to TRDJ1, with no clear D. Deletions cut 3 bases from V and 3 bases from J, with 14 bases between. CDR3 length: 15 residues. Germline values: CDR1 TSWWSYY, CDR2 QGS.

This clone is categorized as medium-sized. This chain uses TRDV2 with TRDJ2, with TRDD3 identical over 13 bases. CDR1 and CDR2 (germline): GEAIGNYY, EKD. The CDR3 contains 17 residues. The V and J ends lost 2 bases and 4 bases, in that order; junction bases with no gene match: 6. The CDR3 reads CACDKYWGIRGTAQLFF. CDR3 DNA: TGTGCCTGTGACAAGTACTGGGGGATACGCGGGACAGCACAACTCTTCTTT.

This clone was recorded only once. This may be a read error, as it is one base from a much larger clone. Other DNA sequences in the same sample also yield this CDR3. The genes are TRDV2 and TRDJ3, with 7 bases lining up with TRDD3. Germline CDR1 is GEAIGNYY and CDR2 is EKD. The length of the CDR3 is 19 residues. The CDR3 bases are TGTGCCTGCGACACGGCTGGGGGCCTGGGCTCCTGGGACACCCGACAGATGTTTTTC. It codes for CACDTAGGLGSWDTRQMFF.

Comment on this clone: Possible read error: a much larger clone is one base away. Other DNA sequences in this specimen translate into the identical CDR3. This chain connects TRDV1 to TRDJ2; D is unclear. Per the germline V gene, CDR1 is TSWWSYY and CDR2 is QGS. The CDR3 runs to 18 residues. The V gene lost 3 bases and the J gene lost 0 bases, with 17 bases spanning the gap. This CDR3 is CALGEPSSRVPLTAQLFF. CDR3 DNA: TGTGCTCTTGGGGAGCCCTCATCCCGCGTCCCTTTGACAGCACAACTCTTCTTT.

This clone is labeled medium-sized. This rearrangement joins TRDV2 to TRDJ3; TRDD3 matches 9 bases. Germline CDR1 GEAIGNYY, CDR2 EKD. The trim removed 2 bases at V and 0 bases at J, leaving 1 base unmatched. The CDR3 length is 17 residues. The CDR3 here is CACDILGDSWDTRQMFF. CDR3 bases: TGTGCCTGTGACATACTGGGGGACTCCTGGGACACCCGACAGATGTTTTTC.

This clone has more than one count but fewer than ten. A much bigger clone sits one base away, suggesting this may be a read error. The same CDR3 is also encoded by other DNA sequences in this sample. CDR3 coding DNA: TGTGCCTTCCTGGGAGGGTCCGATAAACTCATCTTC. This translates into CAFLGGSDKLIF. This rearrangement joins TRDV3 to TRDJ1; the D gene is possibly TRDD3 (5 bases). The CDR3 spans 12 residues. Germline V gene sequence: CDR1 TVYSNPD, CDR2 GDNSRS (reference sequence).

This clone rates as medium-sized. The chain combines TRDV3 with TRDJ3; the match to TRDD3 covers 12 bases. With V trimmed by 4 bases and J by 6 bases, 13 bases remained unmatched. There are 18 residues in the CDR3. The germline CDR1 and CDR2 sequences are TVYSNPD and GDNSRS (reference sequence). The CDR3 DNA is TGTGCCTCCCCGAGGAGATTACTGGGGGATACGGACACCCGACAGATGTTTTTC. As protein: CASPRRLLGDTDTRQMFF.

This clone was seen a handful of times. The chain couples TRDV1 to TRDJ1, with TRDD3 as a possible D gene (6 bases). The V gene lost 2 bases and the J gene lost 9 bases, with 25 bases spanning the gap. Germline V lookup: CDR1 TSWWSYY, CDR2 QGS. The CDR3 length is 17 residues. The chain's CDR3 is CALGETVSGDPVGQLIF. The CDR3 nucleotides read TGTGCTCTTGGGGAAACCGTTTCGGGGGACCCGGTGGGGCAACTCATCTTT.